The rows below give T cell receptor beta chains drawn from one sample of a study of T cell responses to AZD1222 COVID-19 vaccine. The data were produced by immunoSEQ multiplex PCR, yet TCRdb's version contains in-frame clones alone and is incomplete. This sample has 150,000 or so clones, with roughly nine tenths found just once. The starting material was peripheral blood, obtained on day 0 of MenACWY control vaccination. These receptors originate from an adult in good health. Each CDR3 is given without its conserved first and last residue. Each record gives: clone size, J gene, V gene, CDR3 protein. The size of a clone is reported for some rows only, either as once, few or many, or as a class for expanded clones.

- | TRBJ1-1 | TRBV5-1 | ASSGQGLNTEAF
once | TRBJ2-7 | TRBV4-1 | ASSQDIVTLIAGGTYYEQY
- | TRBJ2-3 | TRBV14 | ASSQWLATSTDTQY
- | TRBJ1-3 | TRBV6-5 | ASKVNRSGNTIY
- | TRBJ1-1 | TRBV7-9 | ASSPWTGRNTEAF
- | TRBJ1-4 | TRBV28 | ASSLLATNEKLF
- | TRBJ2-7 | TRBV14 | ASSQLDREYEQY
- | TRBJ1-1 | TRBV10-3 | AISSGTGSVGLTEAF
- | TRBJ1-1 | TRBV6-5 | ASSYRPDFMNTEAF
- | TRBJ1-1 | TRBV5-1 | ASGFGGGDTEAF
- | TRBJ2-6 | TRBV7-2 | ASSTANVLT